The clone carrying this TCR beta chain occurred many times. Its antigen is undetermined. Template material for amplifying TCR beta CDR3 regions consisted of RNA transcripts. The primer set for the first-round RT-PCR of the TCR CDR3 was HTBI. Each CDR3 protein gets one entry after TCRdb re-called the multiplex PCR reads with MiXCR. The sample lists over 700,000 distinct CDR3 sequences; roughly a sixth were seen once. The germline gives CDR1 SGHRS, CDR2 YFSETQ. CDR3 length: 13 residues. The V and J ends lost 4 bases and 5 bases respectively, with 13 bases between them. This sample was included in a study of T cells in Graves' hyperthyroidism and ophthalmopathy. Notes on the study in general: Most thyroid-expanded clonotypes above 0.001 were also found in blood.

Diagnoses were made from clinical symptoms, serum measures (thyroxine and TRAb), thyroid ultrasound and orbital computed tomography. The sequence derives from a woman in her forties or fifties with Graves' hyperthyroidism that later progressed to Graves' ophthalmopathy. The chain is built from TRBV5-1 and TRBJ2-7; D tentatively fits TRBD1 or TRBD2 (5 bases each). Sequences were obtained from blood. The CDR3: CASSDLVGDEQYF. The CDR3 DNA follows: TGCGCCAGCAGCGACCTAGTGGGGGACGAGCAGTACTTC.